Below are 11 T cell receptor beta chains sequenced from a single sample in a study of immune evolution from preneoplasia to lung adenocarcinoma. Data came from immunoSEQ multiplex PCR; TCRdb stores just in-frame clones and leaves some out. The repertoire holds 10,000 to 13,000 clones, with 80% to 90% as singletons. Sequencing was carried out using FFPE minimally invasive lung adenocarcinoma tissue. Receptors originate from a person aged 65 to 85 with lung adenocarcinoma.

This clone was seen a few times. The V gene is TRBV19, the J gene TRBJ2-4; 9 bases align to TRBD1. This CDR3 is built from 13 residues. The J segment lost 6 bases and the V segment lost 7 bases, leaving 4 bases of the junction unmatched. CDR1 is LNHDA and CDR2 is SQIVND in the germline V gene (reference sequence). The CDR3 spells CASKGTGINIQYF. The CDR3 nucleotides are TGTGCCAGTAAAGGGACAGGGATAAACATTCAGTACTTC. The full variable domain, with the rest looked up from reference TRBV19 and TRBJ2-4, is DGGITQSPKYLFRKEGQNVTLSCEQNLNHDAMYWYRQDPGQGLRLIYYSQIVNDFQKGDIAEGYSVSREKKESFPLTVTSAQKNPTAFYLCASKGTGINIQYFGAGTRLSVL.

The chain recombines TRBV9 with TRBJ2-1; D is unclear. This CDR3 contains 14 residues. The germline V and J ends were trimmed by 0 bases and 4 bases, with 8 bases remaining between them. The germline V gene encodes CDR1 SGDLS and CDR2 YYNGEE. The CDR3 loop reads CASSVEPGYNEQFF. CDR3 nucleotide sequence: TGTGCCAGCAGCGTAGAACCAGGTTACAATGAGCAGTTCTTC.

The CDR3 sequence is CSVEGQGAYEQYF. CDR3 DNA sequence: TGCAGCGTTGAAGGACAGGGTGCCTACGAGCAGTACTTC. This rearrangement joins TRBV29-1 to TRBJ2-7; 7 bases map to TRBD1. CDR3 length equals 13 residues. V lost 1 base, J lost 2 bases, and 2 bases stayed unmatched. CDR1 and CDR2 from the germline V gene are SQVTM and ANQGSEA.

V gene TRBV7-8 combines with J gene TRBJ2-7, with TRBD1 matching over 11 bases. The CDR3 length is 16 residues. The ends lost 3 bases at V and 3 bases at J; junction bases unmatched: 7. The germline CDR1 and CDR2 sequences are SGHVS and FQNEAQ. The CDR3 spells CASSLATGTGGYEQYF. Here the CDR3 DNA reads TGTGCCAGCAGCTTGGCAACTGGGACAGGGGGCTACGAGCAGTACTTC.

This clone has just a few counts. V gene TRBV6-1 combines with J gene TRBJ2-1; maybe TRBD1 (5 bases). The CDR3 length is 12 residues. Germline CDR1 reads MNHNS; CDR2 reads SASEGT. Trimming removed 6 bases at V and 8 bases at J, with 11 bases between. The CDR3 DNA reads as TGTGCCAGCAGAGGTAGCAGGGATGAGCAGTTCTTC. Protein sequence: CASRGSRDEQFF.

This clone was seen once. V gene TRBV2 combines with J gene TRBJ2-2, with D unclear. CDR3 size: 13 residues. In germline, CDR1 is SNHLY, CDR2 FYNNEI. Trimming removed 7 bases from V and 6 bases from J, with 12 bases in between. CDR3 nucleotides: TGTGCCAGCACTGATATTCCCTCCGGGGAGCTGTTTTTT. It is translated as CASTDIPSGELFF. The complete variable domain, with remaining parts taken from reference TRBV2 and TRBJ2-2, reads EPEVTQTPSHQVTQMGQEVILRCVPISNHLYFYWYRQILGQKVEFLVSFYNNEISEKSEIFDDQFSVERPDGSNFTLKIRSTKLEDSAMYFCASTDIPSGELFFGEGSRLTVL.

This chain uses TRBV7-2 with TRBJ1-5; no reliable D call. The CDR3 has 13 residues. The ends were cut back, 1 base at V and 5 bases at J, with 6 bases in the middle. Germline values: CDR1 SGHTA, CDR2 FQGNSA. Here the CDR3 DNA reads TGTGCCAGCAGCTTAGTAATGGATCAGCCCCAGCATTTT. Its protein is CASSLVMDQPQHF.

This clone showed up just once. The CDR3 is CASSPIAGVGYNEQFF. CDR3 bases: TGTGCCAGCAGCCCCATAGCGGGAGTGGGATACAATGAGCAGTTCTTC. The J gene is TRBJ2-1, the V gene TRBV11-3; TRBD2 aligns across 9 bases. The V segment lost 5 bases and the J segment 4 bases; nucleotides outside the gene matches: 9. The CDR3 extends over 16 amino acids. Germline assignment: CDR1 SGHNT and CDR2 YENEEA.

The genes are TRBV11-2 and TRBJ1-1; D gene unclear. Per germline, CDR1 SGHAT and CDR2 FQNNGV. CDR3 size: 14 residues. The germline V and J ends were trimmed by 3 bases and 5 bases, with 13 bases remaining between them. CDR3 coding DNA: TGTGCCAGCAGCTTCACGATCGTGGGGACTGAAGCTTTCTTT. This sequence encodes CASSFTIVGTEAFF.

The gene calls are TRBV10-3 and TRBJ2-7, with 7 bases identical to TRBD1. Germline lookup yields CDR1 ENHRY and CDR2 SYGVKD. The J segment lost 6 bases and the V segment lost 0 bases, leaving 11 bases of the junction unmatched. CDR3 length equals 16 residues. This CDR3 reads CAISESGPDRVGEQYF. CDR3 coding DNA: TGTGCCATCAGTGAGTCCGGCCCAGACAGGGTAGGCGAGCAGTACTTC.

V and J are TRBV7-2 and TRBJ1-4, with D perhaps TRBD1 (6 bases). Germline CDR1 SGHTA, CDR2 FQGNSA. The germline V and J ends were trimmed by 5 bases and 3 bases, with 10 bases remaining between them. This CDR3 region has 14 residues. In DNA, the CDR3 is TGTGCCAGCAGCCCAGGGGTCTCTAATGAAAAACTGTTTTTT. It is translated as CASSPGVSNEKLFF.